These T cell receptor beta chains were read from a single sample in a study of T cells in Graves' hyperthyroidism and ophthalmopathy. MiXCR was run by TCRdb on the multiplex PCR reads, yielding one entry per CDR3 protein. This table holds a few hundred thousand distinct CDR3 sequences, 17% found once. The sample consisted of blood. Receptors originate from a woman aged 18 to 35 with Graves' ophthalmopathy. Each CDR3 is given with its conserved first and last residue. The D gene is left open where the match is weak. A clone size is listed for some rows: how often the clone was seen (once, few, many), or a class if it is expanded.

size | J | V | D | CDR3 | DNA
few | TRBJ1-2 | TRBV7-9 | NA | CASSHNTGQDGYTF | TGTGCCAGCAGCCACAATACAGGTCAGGATGGCTACACCTTC
NA | TRBJ2-1 | TRBV5-8 | TRBD1 | CASSLGQGNSYNEQFF | TGTGCCAGCAGCTTAGGACAGGGGAATTCCTACAATGAGCAGTTCTTC
many | TRBJ2-1 | TRBV28 | NA | CASSFGPTHLSSYNEQFF | TGTGCCAGCAGTTTTGGACCGACCCACCTAAGCTCCTACAATGAGCAGTTCTTC
NA | TRBJ1-1 | TRBV6-1 | NA | CASSPGPEGTEASF | TGTGCCAGCAGTCCCGGGCCTGAGGGGACTGAAGCTTCCTTT
many | TRBJ2-1 | TRBV28 | TRBD1 | CASSPTGGSKRGHNEQFF | TGTGCCAGCAGTCCAACAGGGGGAAGCAAGCGAGGGCACAATGAGCAGTTCTTC
NA | TRBJ1-3 | TRBV20-1 | NA | CSARGLFSGNTIYF | TGCAGTGCTCGGGGACTGTTCTCTGGAAACACCATATATTTT
many | TRBJ2-7 | TRBV7-8 | NA | CASSLALGNSYEQYF | TGTGCCAGCAGCTTAGCGCTGGGGAATTCCTACGAGCAGTACTTC
NA | TRBJ1-4 | TRBV30 | NA | CAWSGVWGEKLFF | TGTGCCTGGAGTGGGGTCTGGGGGGAAAAACTGTTTTTT
NA | TRBJ1-1 | TRBV5-1 | NA | CASTPVGRGTEAFF | TGCGCCAGCACCCCCGTGGGGAGGGGCACTGAAGCTTTCTTT
NA | TRBJ1-3 | TRBV11-2 | TRBD1 | CASSSGQAAGNTIYF | TGTGCCAGCAGCTCCGGACAGGCGGCGGGAAACACCATATATTTT
NA | TRBJ2-1 | TRBV5-1 | TRBD2 | CASRTSGSEFF | TGCGCCAGCCGGACTAGCGGGAGTGAGTTCTTC
many | TRBJ1-4 | TRBV7-9 | NA | CASSLDAATNEKLFF | TGTGCCAGCAGCTTAGACGCTGCAACTAATGAAAAACTGTTTTTT
few | TRBJ2-1 | TRBV20-1 | TRBD2 | CSDGTSVYNEQFF | TGCAGTGACGGGACTAGCGTATACAATGAGCAGTTCTTC
many | TRBJ1-5 | TRBV28 | NA | CASSSQGLSNQPQHF | TGTGCCAGCAGTTCACAGGGACTTAGCAATCAGCCCCAGCATTTT
many | TRBJ1-2 | TRBV5-1 | NA | CASSLDSLYGYTF | TGCGCCAGCAGCTTGGACAGTCTATATGGCTACACCTTC
many | TRBJ1-1 | TRBV11-2 | TRBD1 | CASRRQGAGTEAFF | TGTGCCAGCAGGCGACAGGGGGCTGGTACTGAAGCTTTCTTT
few | TRBJ1-2 | TRBV10-3 | NA | CAISEAGVNYGYTF | TGTGCCATCAGTGAGGCAGGGGTTAACTATGGCTACACCTTC